The sequence of this T cell receptor beta chain was determined in a study of blood T cell repertoires in COVID-19. Across the whole study: COVID-19 samples collected from the United States, Italy and Spain covered acute and convalescent phases.

Sequencing was performed with immunoSEQ multiplex PCR; in TCRdb, only in-frame clones are kept and a portion is missing. This sample has about 170,000 clones, with almost 85% found just once. Per germline, CDR1 SGHTA and CDR2 FQGNSA. Trimming shortened V by 2 bases and J by 4 bases, and 11 bases separated the two germline ends. CDR3 length equals 14 residues. The chain uses TRBV7-2 and TRBJ1-2; tentatively, D is TRBD1 (5 bases). The receptor was isolated from a woman older than 75 with COVID-19, enrolled during active disease. The sequenced sample consisted of peripheral blood. The CDR3 DNA follows: TGTGCCAGCAGCTTAACCAGGGTCGGCTATGGCTACACCTTC. Encoded protein: CASSLTRVGYGYTF.